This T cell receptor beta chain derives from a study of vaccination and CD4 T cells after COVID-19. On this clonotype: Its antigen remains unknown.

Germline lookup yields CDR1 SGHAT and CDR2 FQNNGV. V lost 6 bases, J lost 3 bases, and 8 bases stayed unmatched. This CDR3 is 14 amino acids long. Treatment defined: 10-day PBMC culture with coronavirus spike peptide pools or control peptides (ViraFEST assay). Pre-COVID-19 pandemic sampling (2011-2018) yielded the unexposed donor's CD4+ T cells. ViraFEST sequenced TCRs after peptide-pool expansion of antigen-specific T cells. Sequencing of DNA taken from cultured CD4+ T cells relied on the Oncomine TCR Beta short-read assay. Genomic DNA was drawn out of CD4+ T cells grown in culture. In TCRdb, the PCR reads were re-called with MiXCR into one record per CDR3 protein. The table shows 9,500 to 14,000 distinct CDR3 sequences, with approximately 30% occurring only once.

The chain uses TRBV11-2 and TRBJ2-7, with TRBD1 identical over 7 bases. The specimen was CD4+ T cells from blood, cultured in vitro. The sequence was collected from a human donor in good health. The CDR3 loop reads CASSIGTDFYEQYF. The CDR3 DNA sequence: TGTGCCAGCAGTATCGGGACAGATTTCTACGAGCAGTACTTC.